This T cell receptor beta chain derives from a study of PD-1 blockade in classical Hodgkin lymphoma. Every patient was affected by relapse after autologous stem cell transplantation, while exposure to brentuximab vedotin was not uniform. This CDR3 has 15 residues. Trimming pared 2 bases from V and 8 bases from J, leaving 15 bases between. Germline loops: CDR1 MNHEY, CDR2 SVGAGI. A word on this clone: Antigen unknown.

The study, taken as a whole, reports: Newly diagnosed patients and complete responders had comparable diversity at baseline. CD4+ TCR diversity climbed significantly by C4D1, unlike CD8+ TCR diversity. The authors have not defined what causes the repertoire differences, possibly disease activity or prior therapy.

Generated by immunoSEQ multiplex PCR, the TCRdb table keeps only in-frame clones and is missing some. The profile covers roughly 47,000 clones, with roughly 75% appearing a single time and around 22% taken by the ten largest. The receptor was derived from a human donor with classical Hodgkin lymphoma. The specimen was peripheral blood mononuclear cells (PBMCs), collected before the second cycle of nivolumab. The chain recombines TRBV6-5 with TRBJ1-4; D gene ambiguous. This CDR3 is CASSYTPARPEKLFF. The DNA of the CDR3 is TGTGCCAGCAGTTACACACCTGCACGTCCCGAAAAACTGTTTTTT.